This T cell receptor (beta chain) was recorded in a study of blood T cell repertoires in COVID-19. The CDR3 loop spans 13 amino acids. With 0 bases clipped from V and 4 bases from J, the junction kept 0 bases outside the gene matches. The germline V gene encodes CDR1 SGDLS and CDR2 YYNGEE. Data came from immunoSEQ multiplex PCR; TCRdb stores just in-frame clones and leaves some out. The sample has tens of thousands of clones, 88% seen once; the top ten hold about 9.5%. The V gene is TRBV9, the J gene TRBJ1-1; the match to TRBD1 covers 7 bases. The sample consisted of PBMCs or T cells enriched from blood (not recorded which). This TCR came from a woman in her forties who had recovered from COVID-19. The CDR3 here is CASSVDRGTEAFF. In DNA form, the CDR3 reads TGTGCCAGCAGCGTAGACAGGGGCACTGAAGCTTTCTTT. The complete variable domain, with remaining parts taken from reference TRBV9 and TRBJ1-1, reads DSGVTQTPKHLITATGQRVTLRCSPRSGDLSVYWYQQSLDQGLQFLIQYYNGEERAKGNILERFSAQQFPDLHSELNLSSLELGDSALYFCASSVDRGTEAFFGQGTRLTVV.